This TCR beta chain was sequenced in a study of identical twins. The study's findings and limits: Twins' excess sharing was less marked for out-of-frame beta sequences.

Healthy Caucasians supplied all donations. Germline V gene sequence: CDR1 WNHNN, CDR2 SYGVQD (reference sequence). Trimming left V 7 bases short and J 2 bases short, with 21 bases between. The CDR3 covers 16 residues. Template switching, a step in the protocol, added a universal primer site, and cDNA carried unique molecular identifiers. TCRdb fed the 5' RACE reads into MiXCR, producing one record per CDR3 protein. There are 600,000 to 700,000 distinct CDR3 sequences in the sample; around 20% occur only once, and approximately 4.3% lies in the top ten. This clonotype was seen more than once but under ten times. Its matching antigen is unknown. A further study also used this sample, focusing on T cells expressing NK-cell markers. From that study: The CD3+CD56-NKG2C+ fraction of a handful of donors was likewise dominated by these clonotypes.

The chain is built from TRBV10-1 and TRBJ2-7; D is perhaps TRBD2 (5 bases). The sequencing sample was made of PBMCs. This receptor was identified in a woman under 30 in good health. The CDR3 reads CASKVEAGLFPYEQYF. CDR3 DNA: TGCGCCAGCAAAGTAGAGGCGGGTCTCTTCCCCTACGAGCAGTACTTC.